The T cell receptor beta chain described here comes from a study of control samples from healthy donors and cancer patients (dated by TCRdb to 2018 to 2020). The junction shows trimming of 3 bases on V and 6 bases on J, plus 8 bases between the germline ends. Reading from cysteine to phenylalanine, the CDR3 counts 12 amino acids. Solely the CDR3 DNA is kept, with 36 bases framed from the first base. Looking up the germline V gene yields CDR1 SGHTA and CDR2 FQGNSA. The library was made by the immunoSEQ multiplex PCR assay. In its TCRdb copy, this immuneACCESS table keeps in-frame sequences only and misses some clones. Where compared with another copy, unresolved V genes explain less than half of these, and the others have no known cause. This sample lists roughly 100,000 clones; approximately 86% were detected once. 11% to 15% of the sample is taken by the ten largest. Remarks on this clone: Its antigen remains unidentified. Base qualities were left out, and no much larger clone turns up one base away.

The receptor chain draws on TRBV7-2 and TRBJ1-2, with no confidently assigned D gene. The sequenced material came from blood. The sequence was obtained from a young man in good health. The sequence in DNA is TGTGCCAGCAGCTTTCATGGAGATGGCTACACCTTC. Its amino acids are CASSFHGDGYTF.